The rows below give T cell receptor beta chains drawn from one sample of a study of cytomegalovirus exposure and HLA in healthy donors. Sequencing used immunoSEQ multiplex PCR; TCRdb keeps in-frame clones, though not all of them. The sample contains some 220,000 clones, around 80% of which appear only once. The sequenced material came from PBMCs. These receptor sequences come from a woman in her fifties or sixties in good health and CMV-seropositive. Both conserved end residues are part of each CDR3. The order of the fields is D gene, J gene, V gene, clone size, CDR3 DNA, CDR3 protein. D genes are given only for firm matches. The listing skips clone size in some rows; elsewhere it reads once, few, many or a size class.

D: TRBD2; J: TRBJ2-2; V: TRBV13; size: NA; DNA: TGTGCCAGCAGCTTAGGGGGACTATCGAACACCGGGGAGCTGTTTTTT; CDR3: CASSLGGLSNTGELFF
D: NA; J: TRBJ1-2; V: TRBV5-1; size: NA; DNA: TGCGCCAGCAGCTTGGTGACAGGAGAGGGCTACACCTTC; CDR3: CASSLVTGEGYTF
D: TRBD1; J: TRBJ2-1; V: TRBV30; size: NA; DNA: TGTGCCTGGTCTGGGACAGGGTTGTTCTTC; CDR3: CAWSGTGLFF
D: TRBD1; J: TRBJ1-3; V: TRBV7-2; size: NA; DNA: TGTGCCAGCAGCACGCGGACAGGCTCTGGAAACACCATATATTTT; CDR3: CASSTRTGSGNTIYF
D: NA; J: TRBJ2-2; V: TRBV1; size: NA; DNA: TGCACCAGCAGCCAAGTCCTCGGACTAGCGGGGCGCCCGAACACCGGGGAGCTGTTTTTT; CDR3: CTSSQVLGLAGRPNTGELFF
D: TRBD1; J: TRBJ1-4; V: TRBV5-1; size: NA; DNA: TGCGCCAGCAGCCCCCGGACAGGGGAGGAAAAACTGTTTTTT; CDR3: CASSPRTGEEKLFF
D: NA; J: TRBJ1-6; V: TRBV7-8; size: few; DNA: TGTGCCAGCAGCTTAGAATCTAGTTATAATTCACCCCTCCACTTT; CDR3: CASSLESSYNSPLHF
D: TRBD1; J: TRBJ1-6; V: TRBV5-4; size: NA; DNA: TGTGCCAGCAGCCGGGGCGGACAGGTGGATTCACCCCTCCACTTT; CDR3: CASSRGGQVDSPLHF
D: TRBD2; J: TRBJ2-7; V: TRBV14; size: NA; DNA: TGTGCCAGCAGCCCACGCGGACTAGCGGGGGGAGAGGAGCAGTACTTC; CDR3: CASSPRGLAGGEEQYF
D: NA; J: TRBJ2-2; V: TRBV2; size: NA; DNA: TGTGCCAGCGGGTCCGCGGAGAACACCGGGGAGCTGTTTTTT; CDR3: CASGSAENTGELFF
D: NA; J: TRBJ2-5; V: TRBV5-1; size: NA; DNA: TGCGCCAGCAGCGGACAGCTCCAAGAGACCCAGTACTTC; CDR3: CASSGQLQETQYF
D: TRBD1; J: TRBJ2-7; V: TRBV5-6; size: NA; DNA: TGTGCCAGCAGCCGGGACAGCTACGAGCAGTACTTC; CDR3: CASSRDSYEQYF
D: NA; J: TRBJ2-2; V: TRBV6-5; size: NA; DNA: TGTGCAACTAGACGATCCGGGGCCGGGGAGCTGTTTTTT; CDR3: CATRRSGAGELFF
D: TRBD1; J: TRBJ1-2; V: TRBV27; size: NA; DNA: TGTGCCAGCAGTTTATACGGGACAGTGTCTGGCTACACCTTC; CDR3: CASSLYGTVSGYTF
D: NA; J: TRBJ2-7; V: TRBV18; size: NA; DNA: TGTGCCAGCTCACCACTCCAGGGTACCTACGAGCAGTACTTC; CDR3: CASSPLQGTYEQYF
D: NA; J: TRBJ1-2; V: TRBV6-4; size: NA; DNA: TGTGCCAGCAGTCGCTCCCAGGGCCATGGCTACACCTTC; CDR3: CASSRSQGHGYTF
D: TRBD2; J: TRBJ2-7; V: TRBV5-1; size: NA; DNA: TGCGCCAGCAGTCCACCAAGCGGGAGCCACGAGCAGTACTTC; CDR3: CASSPPSGSHEQYF
D: TRBD1; J: TRBJ1-4; V: TRBV5-1; size: NA; DNA: TGCGCCAGCAGCTTGGGACAGGGAGTCACTAATGAAAAACTGTTTTTT; CDR3: CASSLGQGVTNEKLFF
D: NA; J: TRBJ2-3; V: TRBV5-1; size: NA; DNA: TGCGCCAGCAGCTTGATAGGGAGTGGCACAGATACGCAGTATTTT; CDR3: CASSLIGSGTDTQYF
D: NA; J: TRBJ1-1; V: TRBV5-1; size: NA; DNA: TGCGCCAGCAGCTTGATACAATCCCAAACTGAAGCTTTCTTT; CDR3: CASSLIQSQTEAFF
D: TRBD1; J: TRBJ1-6; V: TRBV7-9; size: once; DNA: TGTGCCAGCAGCTTGTCAGGGGGAGAAAATTCACCCCTCCACTTT; CDR3: CASSLSGGENSPLHF
D: NA; J: TRBJ2-3; V: TRBV6-5; size: NA; DNA: TGTGCCAGCCGCCTTGCTAGTAGAACAGATACGCAGTATTTT; CDR3: CASRLASRTDTQYF
D: TRBD1; J: TRBJ1-5; V: TRBV15; size: few; DNA: TGTGCCACCAGCAGAGATGGGACAGGGAATCAGCCCCAGCATTTT; CDR3: CATSRDGTGNQPQHF
D: TRBD1; J: TRBJ1-2; V: TRBV29-1; size: NA; DNA: TGCAGCGTTGATGGGACAGGGGTAGGCTATGGCTACACCTTC; CDR3: CSVDGTGVGYGYTF
D: NA; J: TRBJ2-5; V: TRBV7-3; size: few; DNA: TGTGCCAGCAGCTCCGGGGGCCAAGAGACCCAGTACTTC; CDR3: CASSSGGQETQYF
D: NA; J: TRBJ2-1; V: TRBV29-1; size: NA; DNA: TGCAGCGTTGAACCAGAGGCCTCCTACAATGAGCAGTTCTTC; CDR3: CSVEPEASYNEQFF